This TCR beta chain derives from a study of CD8 T cells in ankylosing spondylitis. Study-wide results and limits: There was a TCR beta motif, made of several highly homologous variants, that appeared characteristic of ankylosing spondylitis blood. Significantly higher representation of disease-linked clones was reported for matched ankylosing spondylitis synovial fluid.

In its sample, this clonotype was seen many times. Antigen specificity is unknown. As the method for making TCR beta libraries, quantitative 5'-RACE with molecular barcodes was used. TCRdb redid the calling of the 5' RACE reads with MiXCR, one entry per CDR3 protein. The sample has around 13,000 distinct CDR3 sequences, approximately 3% seen once; the top ten hold roughly 10%. Germline V gene sequence: CDR1 SGDLS, CDR2 YYNGEE. There are 15 residues in the CDR3. J gave up 5 bases and V 0 bases, and 5 bases lay outside the gene matches. Sequencing was done on a sample of blood, either unsorted or a sorted T cell fraction (not recorded which). The chain employs TRBV9 and TRBJ1-5; 7 nucleotides match TRBD1. This receptor was taken from a male donor with ankylosing spondylitis or in good health (not recorded which). The CDR3 sequence: CASSVGGTADQPQHF. CDR3 nucleotides: TGTGCCAGCAGCGTAGGCGGGACAGCCGATCAGCCCCAGCATTTT.